Below, 22 T cell receptor beta chains from the same sample are listed, as sequenced in a study of T-cell memory formation after mild COVID-19. TCRdb fed the 5' RACE reads into MiXCR, producing one record per CDR3 protein. The data contain about 470,000 distinct CDR3 sequences, around a sixth of them singletons. Sequencing was performed on PBMCs or a T cell subset sorted from them (not recorded which). Every receptor here comes from an adult woman who had mild COVID-19 (a few samples of this study predate the infection). Cell type and time point are not known.

This clonotype has a handful of counts. The chain combines TRBV4-3 with TRBJ2-7; 8 bases fit TRBD2. From germline, CDR1 is LGHNA and CDR2 YSLEER. V lost 0 bases, J lost 6 bases, and 10 bases stayed unmatched. The CDR3 sequence is 16 residues long. Here the CDR3 DNA reads TGCGCCAGCAGCCAAGACTCGGGAGGGAGGCTAGGCGAGCAGTACTTC. It yields the protein CASSQDSGGRLGEQYF.

In this sample, this clonotype turned up a few times. The rearrangement links TRBV9 to TRBJ2-7; D might be TRBD1 (5 bases). The germline V gene has CDR1 SGDLS and CDR2 YYNGEE. The CDR3 has 14 residues. V lost 2 bases, J lost 3 bases, and 12 bases lay in between. Here the CDR3 reads CASSVSRGSYEQYF. In DNA, the CDR3 is TGTGCCAGCAGCGTGTCTAGGGGAAGCTACGAGCAGTACTTC.

The CDR3 spells CSARAASGRAQDTQYF. The CDR3 DNA sequence: TGCAGTGCTAGAGCTGCTAGCGGGAGGGCCCAAGATACGCAGTATTTT. This chain connects TRBV20-1 to TRBJ2-3; 12 nucleotides align to TRBD2. Germline CDR1 and CDR2: DFQATT and SNEGSKA (reference sequence). The CDR3 is 16 amino acids. The ends lost 1 base at V and 5 bases at J; junction bases unmatched: 7.

This chain uses TRBV6-1 with TRBJ1-2; 12 bases line up with TRBD1. The junction had 10 bases not matched to a gene; V was cut back by 0 bases and J by 8 bases. The CDR3 totals 17 residues. CDR1 is MNHNS, CDR2 SASEGT, per germline. The CDR3, as DNA: TGTGCCAGCAGTGAAGCGAAAACGGGACAGGGGGCAGAAGGCTACACCTTC. Its translation: CASSEAKTGQGAEGYTF.

This clonotype appeared a few times. The V call is TRBV5-1, the J call TRBJ1-2, with D possibly matching TRBD1 (6 bases). The V end was cut by 0 bases, the J end by 2 bases, with 11 bases between. Germline CDR1 is SGHRS and CDR2 is YFSETQ. There are 15 residues in the CDR3. In nucleotides, the CDR3 is TGCGCCAGCAGCTTGGAAGGGGGTAACAACTATGGCTACACCTTC. Translating it yields CASSLEGGNNYGYTF.

Written as DNA, the CDR3 is TGCAGTGCTAGTTTCGGGATAAACACAGATACGCAGTATTTT. It specifies CSASFGINTDTQYF. This rearrangement joins TRBV20-1 to TRBJ2-3; weak D call: TRBD2 (5 bases). The V and J ends lost 3 bases and 2 bases respectively, with 12 bases between them. Per the germline V gene, CDR1 is DFQATT and CDR2 is SNEGSKA (reference sequence). The CDR3 has 14 residues.

This clonotype was detected a few times. This chain uses TRBV20-1 with TRBJ1-1; D call uncertain. This CDR3 contains 8 residues. The germline V gene has CDR1 DFQATT and CDR2 SNEGSKA (reference sequence). CDR3 in amino acids: CKGPEAFF. As DNA, the CDR3 is TGCAAGGGCCCTGAAGCTTTCTTT.

The CDR3 nucleotides are TGTGCCAGCAGTGACCCCGGGATCGGCAATGAGCAGTTCTTC. Amino acid sequence: CASSDPGIGNEQFF. This chain links TRBV25-1 with TRBJ2-1, with D perhaps TRBD2 (5 bases). Trimming shortened V by 3 bases and J by 6 bases, and 12 bases separated the two germline ends. In germline, CDR1 is MGHDK, CDR2 SYGVNS. The CDR3 is 14 residues long. Complete variable domain (other parts from reference TRBV25-1 and TRBJ2-1): EADIYQTPRYLVIGTGKKITLECSQTMGHDKMYWYQQDPGMELHLIHYSYGVNSTEKGDLSSESTVSRIRTEHFPLTLESARPSHTSQYLCASSDPGIGNEQFFGPGTRLTVL.

CDR3 region: CASSPPTGQGHNEKLFF. CDR3 in DNA: TGTGCCAGCTCACCACCCACAGGACAGGGCCATAATGAAAAACTGTTTTTT. The V gene is TRBV18, the J gene TRBJ1-4, with 8 bases matching TRBD1. With V trimmed by 0 bases and J by 4 bases, 7 bases remained unmatched. There are 17 residues in the CDR3. Per the germline V gene, CDR1 is KGHSH and CDR2 is LQKENI.

This clonotype was seen a few times. This chain uses TRBV5-8 with TRBJ1-6; tentative D call: TRBD1 (5 bases). This CDR3 is 15 amino acids long. Trimming cost V 4 bases and J 10 bases, with 18 bases left between them. The germline gives CDR1 SGHTS, CDR2 YDEGEE. The CDR3 sequence is CASSHGGAPRSPLHF. DNA of the CDR3: TGTGCCAGCAGCCACGGCGGGGCCCCAAGATCACCCCTCCACTTT.

The rearrangement uses TRBV5-5 and TRBJ2-7; 7 bases match TRBD1. Trimming cost V 3 bases and J 3 bases; bases outside gene matches: 3. From germline, CDR1 is SGHKS and CDR2 YYEKEE (reference sequence). CDR3 size: 13 residues. The CDR3, as DNA: TGTGCCAGCAGCTCGGGACAGTTCTACGAGCAGTACTTC. This sequence encodes CASSSGQFYEQYF.

The chain links TRBV5-1 to TRBJ2-5; D ambiguous. This CDR3 comprises 14 residues. From germline, CDR1 is SGHRS and CDR2 YFSETQ. The V gene lost 0 bases and the J gene lost 3 bases, with 9 bases spanning the gap. CDR3 residues: CASSLGLGKETQYF. The CDR3 coding sequence is TGCGCCAGCAGCTTGGGGCTGGGAAAAGAGACCCAGTACTTC.

The chain carries TRBV12-3 or TRBV12-4 and TRBJ2-7; 8 nucleotides match TRBD1. V dropped 5 bases and J dropped 7; count of bases not matched to a gene: 13. There are 15 residues in the CDR3. CDR3 sequence: CASSIGGTGPSEQYF. Written as DNA, the CDR3 is TGTGCCAGCAGTATCGGAGGGACAGGACCCTCAGAGCAGTACTTC.

The chain combines TRBV7-9 with TRBJ2-5; 10 nucleotides line up with TRBD2. Trimming removed 7 bases from V and 7 bases from J; junction bases left unmatched: 15. Germline CDR1 SEHNR, CDR2 FQNEAQ (reference sequence). The CDR3 spans 16 residues. CDR3 sequence reads: CASTSGPAGGLGTQYF. For the CDR3, the DNA is TGTGCCAGCACCTCAGGCCCAGCGGGGGGGCTAGGGACCCAGTACTTC.

This clonotype was observed a few times. This chain connects TRBV7-9 to TRBJ2-1, with 9 bases aligning to TRBD1. The V gene's germline CDR1 is SEHNR and CDR2 FQNEAQ (reference sequence). CDR3 length: 16 amino acids. V was clipped by 5 bases and J by 8 bases; unmatched bases: 13. The CDR3 nucleotides are TGTGCCAGCAGCCCCCGGACTGGACAGGGGTCGTATGAGCAGTTCTTC. Protein sequence: CASSPRTGQGSYEQFF.

There are a few counts of this clonotype. The genes are TRBV7-9 and TRBJ2-7, with no clear D. The CDR3 is 11 amino acids. The V end was cut by 3 bases, the J end by 6 bases, with 6 bases between. Germline V lookup: CDR1 SEHNR, CDR2 FQNEAQ (reference sequence). CDR3 loop: CASSFVGEQYF. CDR3 bases: TGTGCCAGCAGCTTTGTGGGCGAGCAGTACTTC.

This clonotype was recorded a few times. This chain connects TRBV10-3 to TRBJ2-1; D is possibly TRBD1 or TRBD2 (6 bases each). CDR1 and CDR2 (germline): ENHRY, SYGVKD. This CDR3 contains 18 residues. V lost 0 bases, J lost 8 bases, and 23 bases lay in between. CDR3 in DNA: TGTGCCATCAGTGAGTCTATCGTGGGGGCTAGCGAACGGGATGAGCAGTTCTTC. It is translated as CAISESIVGASERDEQFF.

This clonotype appeared many times. The CDR3: CASSPNQLASTDTQYF. CDR3 DNA sequence: TGTGCCAGCAGCCCGAACCAGTTGGCTAGCACAGATACGCAGTATTTT. This sequence joins TRBV7-2 and TRBJ2-3; D is unclear. Germline CDR1 reads SGHTA; CDR2 reads FQGNSA. The CDR3 covers 16 residues. V was cut by 5 bases and J by 0 bases, with 15 bases left in between.

The J gene is TRBJ1-6, the V gene TRBV5-1; tentative D call: TRBD1 (5 bases). The V gene's germline CDR1 is SGHRS and CDR2 YFSETQ. Trimming shortened V by 4 bases and J by 7 bases, and 18 bases separated the two germline ends. This CDR3 is 16 amino acids long. Here the CDR3 DNA reads TGCGCCAGCAGCCTCGGCCAGGGAGAGACCAATTCACCCCTCCACTTT. It translates to CASSLGQGETNSPLHF. Together with reference TRBV5-1 and TRBJ1-6, the CDR3 gives the full variable domain: KAGVTQTPRYLIKTRGQQVTLSCSPISGHRSVSWYQQTPGQGLQFLFEYFSETQRNKGNFPGRFSGRQFSNSRSEMNVSTLELGDSALYLCASSLGQGETNSPLHFGNGTRLTVT.

This rearrangement joins TRBV9 to TRBJ2-1; 9 nucleotides line up with TRBD1. CDR3 length equals 20 residues. From germline, CDR1 is SGDLS and CDR2 YYNGEE. V dropped 3 bases and J dropped 4; count of bases not matched to a gene: 20. For the CDR3, the DNA is TGTGCCAGCAGCGGATCCGGGACAGGGTTGGCACGGGAGTCTTACAATGAGCAGTTCTTC. This codes for CASSGSGTGLARESYNEQFF.

This clonotype appeared a few times. In DNA form, the CDR3 reads TGTGCCAGCAAGAGAGTGGGGGTTGGTCAGCCCCAGCATTTT. Its translation: CASKRVGVGQPQHF. The chain recombines TRBV21-1 with TRBJ1-5; the tabulated D call, TRBD1, remains unverified against the DNA. TRBV21-1 is deemed a pseudogene. The length of the CDR3 is 14 residues.

This clonotype was picked up a small number of times. V gene TRBV4-3 combines with J gene TRBJ2-1; 7 bases are shared with TRBD1. The V gene end was trimmed by 0 bases and the J gene end by 4 bases; junction bases not matched to a gene: 6. The CDR3 contains 16 residues. Germline CDR1 reads LGHNA; CDR2 reads YSLEER. The CDR3 reads CASSQDATGSYNEQFF. The DNA of the CDR3 is TGCGCCAGCAGCCAAGATGCGACAGGGTCATACAATGAGCAGTTCTTC.